The 32 T cell receptor beta chains below come from one sample, sequenced in a study of blood T cell repertoires in COVID-19. Assay: immunoSEQ multiplex PCR; the TCRdb copy retains only in-frame clones and omits some. The sample holds about 160,000 clones, around nine tenths seen once. The sample taken for sequencing was peripheral blood. The receptor source for this set is a man aged 55 to 70 with active or convalescent COVID-19.

This chain uses TRBV15 with TRBJ1-3; D call uncertain. V lost 6 bases, J lost 0 bases, and 12 bases lay in between. Germline V gene sequence: CDR1 LNHNV, CDR2 YYDKDF (reference sequence). This CDR3 contains 15 residues. CDR3 amino acids: CATRGSGRSGNTIYF. Written as DNA, the CDR3 is TGTGCCACCAGGGGCAGCGGGCGCTCTGGAAACACCATATATTTT.

This clone was recorded only once. This rearrangement joins TRBV19 to TRBJ1-2; possibly TRBD1 for D (6 bases). Germline V lookup: CDR1 LNHDA, CDR2 SQIVND (reference sequence). Trimming removed 6 bases at V and 5 bases at J, with 10 bases between. The CDR3 totals 12 residues. The CDR3 nucleotides are TGTGCCAGTAGCCGACAGGTTTATGGCTACACCTTC. This translates into CASSRQVYGYTF.

In its sample, this clone was seen a few times. The rearrangement joins TRBV7-7 to TRBJ2-7; 7 positions agree with TRBD1. CDR3 length: 13 residues. J lost 6 bases, V lost 1 base, and 3 bases had no gene match. In germline, CDR1 is SSHAT, CDR2 FNYEAQ (reference sequence). CDR3: CASSLGDSSEQYF. CDR3 nucleotides: TGTGCCAGCAGCTTAGGGGACAGCAGCGAGCAGTACTTC.

The J gene is TRBJ1-1, the V gene TRBV6-5; D may be TRBD1 (5 bases). This CDR3 has 15 amino acids. The V gene's germline CDR1 is MNHEY and CDR2 SVGAGI. Trimming took off 0 bases at V and 3 bases at J, with 11 bases between the two ends. The DNA of the CDR3 is TGTGCCAGCAGTTACTCGATGGGGCCCTACACTGAAGCTTTCTTT. It specifies CASSYSMGPYTEAFF.

This rearrangement joins TRBV19 to TRBJ1-5; 12 nucleotides line up with TRBD1. Germline CDR1 and CDR2: LNHDA and SQIVND (reference sequence). With V trimmed by 5 bases and J by 6 bases, 2 bases remained unmatched. CDR3 size: 14 residues. DNA for the CDR3: TGTGCCAGTAGTGGGACAGGGGGCGGTCAGCCCCAGCATTTT. Its protein is CASSGTGGGQPQHF.

The CDR3 protein is CASSVRQGEGEKLFF. The CDR3 bases are TGTGCCAGCAGCGTCCGACAGGGGGAAGGTGAAAAACTGTTTTTT. This chain uses TRBV9 with TRBJ1-4; 9 bases match TRBD1. The CDR3 spans 15 residues. Germline CDR1 reads SGDLS; CDR2 reads YYNGEE. V was clipped by 2 bases and J by 7 bases; unmatched bases: 6. Looking up the rest from reference TRBV9 and TRBJ1-4 gives the full variable domain: DSGVTQTPKHLITATGQRVTLRCSPRSGDLSVYWYQQSLDQGLQFLIQYYNGEERAKGNILERFSAQQFPDLHSELNLSSLELGDSALYFCASSVRQGEGEKLFFGSGTQLSVL.

This chain connects TRBV3-1 (or the pseudogene TRBV3-2) to TRBJ1-3; 7 bases line up with TRBD1. This CDR3 has 15 amino acids. The V gene's germline CDR1 is LGHDT and CDR2 YNNKEL (reference sequence). J was trimmed by 2 bases and V by 4 bases; bases with no gene match: 5. The CDR3 DNA sequence: TGTGCCAGCAGCCGACAGGGTGGCGCTGGAAACACCATATATTTT. It is translated as CASSRQGGAGNTIYF.

The gene calls are TRBV7-9 and TRBJ2-7; D perhaps matches TRBD1 (5 bases). V lost 5 bases and J 6 bases, leaving 14 bases between the germline ends. Germline-derived CDR1 and CDR2 are SEHNR and FQNEAQ (reference sequence). The length of the CDR3 is 13 residues. CDR3 sequence reads: CASSHDSVGEQYF. CDR3 DNA: TGTGCCAGCAGCCACGACAGTGTAGGCGAGCAGTACTTC.

The rearrangement joins TRBV30 to TRBJ2-3; TRBD2 might be the D (6 bases). Germline values: CDR1 GTSNPN, CDR2 SVGIG (reference sequence). The CDR3 contains 14 residues. V lost 4 bases to trimming and J lost 5 bases, with 16 bases between them. DNA for the CDR3: TGTGCCTGGACCCGGGACTCGCGGGGAGATACGCAGTATTTT. Translating gives CAWTRDSRGDTQYF.

The rearrangement uses TRBV27 and TRBJ2-7, with D perhaps TRBD2 (6 bases). The CDR3 covers 14 residues. V was clipped by 6 bases and J by 1 base, with 13 bases between them. The germline CDR1 and CDR2 sequences are MNHEY and SMNVEV (reference sequence). The CDR3, as DNA: TGTGCCAGCAGACCATCGCGGGATTCCTACGAGCAGTACTTC. This gives the protein CASRPSRDSYEQYF.

This sequence joins TRBV6-5 and TRBJ2-7; perhaps TRBD1 as D (6 bases). This CDR3 region has 15 residues. Trimming stripped 0 bases from V and 0 bases from J, with 9 bases between. From germline, CDR1 is MNHEY and CDR2 SVGAGI. CDR3 nucleotides: TGTGCCAGCAGTTACTCGACAGGAAACTCCTACGAGCAGTACTTC. It encodes CASSYSTGNSYEQYF.

The CDR3 bases are TGTGCCAGCAGCTGGTGGCCCTCGACAGATACGCAGTATTTT. The encoded protein is CASSWWPSTDTQYF. J is TRBJ2-3 and V is TRBV7-9, with D uncertain. CDR1 and CDR2 (germline): SEHNR, FQNEAQ (reference sequence). This CDR3 is built from 14 residues. Trimming pared 4 bases from V and 3 bases from J, leaving 11 bases between. Combining the CDR3 with reference TRBV7-9 and TRBJ2-3 gives the whole variable domain DTGVSQNPRHKITKRGQNVTFRCDPISEHNRLYWYRQTLGQGPEFLTYFQNEAQLEKSRLLSDRFSAERPKGSFSTLEIQRTEQGDSAMYLCASSWWPSTDTQYFGPGTRLTVL.

This sequence joins TRBV7-2 and TRBJ1-5, with D maybe TRBD1 (6 bases). Trimming took off 3 bases at V and 7 bases at J, with 16 bases between the two ends. The CDR3 is 15 residues long. Germline V gene sequence: CDR1 SGHTA, CDR2 FQGNSA. The CDR3 nucleotides read TGTGCCAGCAGCTTTAAAGGGCAGGGGTTACAGCCCCAGCATTTT. The encoded protein is CASSFKGQGLQPQHF.

The rearrangement links TRBV6-4 to TRBJ2-7; D remains unclear. The V gene lost 6 bases and the J gene lost 5 bases, with 17 bases spanning the gap. The germline gives CDR1 MRHNA, CDR2 SNTAGT. The CDR3 is made up of 14 amino acids. Here the CDR3 DNA reads TGTGCCAGCAGCCTCCGTAATGGAGCGCACGAGCAGTACTTC. This codes for CASSLRNGAHEQYF.

This chain connects TRBV28 to TRBJ2-7; TRBD2 matches 9 bases. There are 16 residues in the CDR3. J lost 6 bases, V lost 3 bases, and 12 bases had no gene match. Germline V gives CDR1 MDHEN, CDR2 SYDVKM. The CDR3: CASSLGPGLARLEQYF. CDR3 in DNA: TGTGCCAGCAGTTTGGGGCCGGGACTAGCACGGCTCGAGCAGTACTTC.

The chain is built from TRBV19 and TRBJ1-5; 7 bases agree with TRBD1. V dropped 6 bases and J dropped 1; count of bases not matched to a gene: 6. The CDR3 sequence is 15 residues long. CDR1 LNHDA and CDR2 SQIVND come from the germline V gene (reference sequence). This CDR3 reads CASSSGQASNQPQHF. The CDR3 coding sequence is TGTGCCAGTAGCAGTGGACAGGCCAGCAATCAGCCCCAGCATTTT.

The chain couples TRBV5-1 to TRBJ2-7, with 8 bases lining up with TRBD2. The CDR3 contains 17 residues. The germline V gene encodes CDR1 SGHRS and CDR2 YFSETQ. V lost 4 bases, J lost 3 bases, and 15 bases stayed unmatched. Here the CDR3 DNA reads TGCGCCAGCAGCCTGGGGCTTTTAGAAGGGACTAGCTACGAGCAGTACTTC. Protein: CASSLGLLEGTSYEQYF.

The chain recombines TRBV6-5 with TRBJ1-2, with D uncertain. The CDR3 has 11 residues. Trimming took off 6 bases at V and 4 bases at J, with 6 bases between the two ends. Germline CDR1 and CDR2: MNHEY and SVGAGI. The CDR3: CASSSGYGYTF. In DNA, the CDR3 is TGTGCCAGCAGCTCGGGCTATGGCTACACCTTC.

The rearrangement uses TRBV6-5 and TRBJ1-1, with D hard to call. The CDR3 consists of 15 residues. From germline, CDR1 is MNHEY and CDR2 SVGAGI. V lost 2 bases, J lost 1 base, and 11 bases lay in between. CDR3 sequence (DNA): TGTGCCAGCAGTTACCGGGGAGCTCGGAACACTGAAGCTTTCTTT. It specifies CASSYRGARNTEAFF.

This rearrangement joins TRBV10-2 to TRBJ1-2; TRBD1 matches 7 bases. The length of the CDR3 is 13 residues. CDR1 and CDR2 from the germline V gene are WSHSY and SAAADI. The V segment lost 3 bases and the J segment 8 bases; nucleotides outside the gene matches: 6. DNA of the CDR3: TGCGCCAGCAGTGATGGCAGGGACAGCGGCTACACCTTC. It specifies CASSDGRDSGYTF.

This clone was seen a single time. The rearrangement uses TRBV7-8 and TRBJ1-5; 7 bases are a match to TRBD1. CDR3 size: 14 residues. After removal of 3 bases from V and 6 bases from J, the junction contained 5 bases not matched to a gene. The germline gives CDR1 SGHVS, CDR2 FQNEAQ. CDR3: CASSFQGESQPQHF. As DNA, the CDR3 is TGTGCCAGCAGCTTTCAGGGGGAAAGTCAGCCCCAGCATTTT. Using reference TRBV7-8 and TRBJ1-5 for the parts outside the CDR3, the full variable domain is GAGVSQSPRYKVAKRGQDVALRCDPISGHVSLFWYQQALGQGPEFLTYFQNEAQLDKSGLPSDRFFAERPEGSVSTLKIQRTQQEDSAVYLCASSFQGESQPQHFGDGTRLSIL.

V usage is TRBV4-1 and J usage is TRBJ1-5; possible D gene TRBD1, 6 bases. The CDR3 has 20 residues. Germline loops: CDR1 MGHRA, CDR2 YSYEKL. Trimming cost V 2 bases and J 0 bases, with 23 bases left between them. CDR3 bases: TGCGCCAGCAGCCAAAACACGGCGGACAGTGCTTTTTATAGCAATCAGCCCCAGCATTTT. It yields the protein CASSQNTADSAFYSNQPQHF.

Concerning this clone: Other nucleotide sequences from this sample produce the same CDR3. The chain recombines TRBV5-1 with TRBJ2-7, with 7 bases identical to TRBD1. The CDR3 consists of 15 residues. CDR1 is SGHRS, CDR2 YFSETQ, per germline. V lost 0 bases and J lost 0; bases outside the gene matches: 3. The CDR3 DNA sequence: TGCGCCAGCAGCTTGGCGGGGACAGTCTCCTACGAGCAGTACTTC. It yields the protein CASSLAGTVSYEQYF.

The rearrangement uses TRBV11-2 and TRBJ1-1; a weak D match, TRBD1 (5 bases). Looked up from germline, CDR1 is SGHAT and CDR2 is FQNNGV. This CDR3 has 13 residues. Trimming left V 2 bases short and J 1 base short, with 5 bases between. CDR3 region: CASSLTGNTEAFF. CDR3 nucleotides: TGTGCCAGCAGCTTAACAGGGAACACTGAAGCTTTCTTT. Looking up the rest from reference TRBV11-2 and TRBJ1-1 gives the full variable domain: EAGVAQSPRYKIIEKRQSVAFWCNPISGHATLYWYQQILGQGPKLLIQFQNNGVVDDSQLPKDRFSAERLKGVDSTLKIQPAKLEDSAVYLCASSLTGNTEAFFGQGTRLTVV.

The chain employs TRBV2 and TRBJ2-5, with TRBD1 as a possible D gene (6 bases). The germline CDR1 and CDR2 sequences are SNHLY and FYNNEI. The CDR3 spans 15 residues. Trimming removed 4 bases from V and 2 bases from J, with 14 bases in between. CDR3 nucleotides: TGTGCCAGCAGTGGAACAGGGTGGAAGCAAGAGACCCAGTACTTC. Its protein product is CASSGTGWKQETQYF.

This sequence joins TRBV20-1 and TRBJ1-2; TRBD1 aligns across 10 bases. Germline CDR1 reads DFQATT; CDR2 reads SNEGSKA (reference sequence). This CDR3 has 14 amino acids. V shed 3 bases, J shed 5 bases, and the junction held 6 bases outside the gene matches. The DNA for the CDR3 is TGCAGTGCTAGTTTACCGGGACAGGGGTATGGCTACACCTTC. Protein: CSASLPGQGYGYTF.

The V gene is TRBV30, the J gene TRBJ2-1; 7 bases fit TRBD1. With V trimmed by 8 bases and J by 9 bases, 10 bases remained unmatched. From germline, CDR1 is GTSNPN and CDR2 SVGIG (reference sequence). The CDR3 consists of 12 residues. CDR3 region: CAANRGPGEQFF. CDR3 sequence (DNA): TGTGCCGCCAACAGGGGACCGGGTGAGCAGTTCTTC.

The chain uses TRBV10-3 and TRBJ1-2; D may be TRBD1 (6 bases). Germline V gene sequence: CDR1 ENHRY, CDR2 SYGVKD. V lost 3 bases and J 7 bases, leaving 15 bases between the germline ends. The CDR3 runs to 14 residues. As DNA, the CDR3 is TGTGCCATCAGTGAAACCGGCCTAGGGGGTGGCTACACCTTC. It is translated as CAISETGLGGGYTF.

The V gene is TRBV5-1, the J gene TRBJ2-2; a possible D gene is TRBD2 (7 bases). The V gene's germline CDR1 is SGHRS and CDR2 YFSETQ. V shed 0 bases and J shed 6 bases, with 15 bases lying between them. This CDR3 region has 16 residues. The CDR3 region is CASSLATGGPAGELFF. Here the CDR3 DNA reads TGCGCCAGCAGCTTGGCCACGGGGGGCCCGGCCGGGGAGCTGTTTTTT.

The count of this clone is one. DNA for the CDR3: TGTGCCAGCAGCTTGGCGGGCACAGATACGCAGTATTTT. Its translation is CASSLAGTDTQYF. The chain employs TRBV5-4 and TRBJ2-3; D is uncertain. V lost 0 bases to trimming and J lost 1 base, with 3 bases between them. CDR1 is SGHNT and CDR2 is YYREEE in the germline V gene (reference sequence). The CDR3 consists of 13 residues.

V gene TRBV16 combines with J gene TRBJ1-3, with unresolved D. The CDR3 consists of 16 residues. Trimming took 0 bases from V and 0 from J, leaving 9 bases between them. CDR1 and CDR2 (germline): KGHSY, FQNENV. The CDR3 reads CASSQSGVISGNTIYF. CDR3 bases: TGTGCCAGCAGCCAATCCGGGGTTATCTCTGGAAACACCATATATTTT.

As DNA, the CDR3 is TGTGCCAGCTCACCATGGGAGGGAAACTATGGCTACACCTTC. Translated, it gives CASSPWEGNYGYTF. This chain links TRBV18 with TRBJ1-2; D not certain. Trimming took 2 bases from V and 2 from J, leaving 9 bases between them. Germline V gene lookup returns CDR1 KGHSH and CDR2 LQKENI. The CDR3 is 14 residues long.